Listed below are T cell receptor beta chains from one sample, sequenced in a study of T cells in Graves' hyperthyroidism and ophthalmopathy. TCRdb re-called the multiplex PCR reads through MiXCR, storing one row per CDR3 protein. The table shows roughly 840,000 distinct CDR3 sequences, with roughly 40% occurring only once. Sequences were obtained from blood. These receptors originate from a man in his late teens or twenties with Graves' hyperthyroidism. CDR3s include the opening cysteine and the closing phenylalanine or tryptophan. D genes are given only for firm matches. Only some rows state a clone size, as once, few, many or a class for expanded clones.

>TRBV15|15|.|TRBJ2-2|.
TGTGCCACCAGCAGACCTTTGGCGGGGACCGGGGAGCTGTTTTTT
CATSRPLAGTGELFF
>TRBV13|12|many|TRBJ1-2|TRBD1
TGTGCCACCCTCCAGGGGGCCGCTGGCTACACCTTC
CATLQGAAGYTF
>TRBV7-2|15|many|TRBJ1-1|.
TGTGCCAGCAGCTCGAAAGGGGAACTCAGCACTGAAGCTTTCTTT
CASSSKGELSTEAFF
>TRBV7-2|13|few|TRBJ1-4|.
TGTGCCAGCAGCAAAGGGACCTACGGAAAACTGTTTTTT
CASSKGTYGKLFF
>TRBV9|15|.|TRBJ1-1|TRBD1
TGTGCCAGCAGCGCCTCCGGGACAGGGGTTGATGAAGCTTTCTTT
CASSASGTGVDEAFF
>TRBV7-6|14|.|TRBJ2-7|.
TGTGCCAGCAGCTTAGGGGGGCCGCCATGGGAGCAGTACTTC
CASSLGGPPWEQYF
>TRBV7-2|14|few|TRBJ1-3|.
TGTGCCAGCAGCCCCTCCGGGACTGGAAACACCATATATTTT
CASSPSGTGNTIYF
>TRBV6-1|14|few|TRBJ2-5|.
TGTGCCAGCAGTGAAAGCAACAGCCAAGAGACCCAGTACTTC
CASSESNSQETQYF
>TRBV2|14|few|TRBJ2-5|TRBD1
TGTGCCAGCAGTGACCAGGGGGCCTCGGAGACCCAGTACTTC
CASSDQGASETQYF
>TRBV9|14|.|TRBJ2-2|TRBD2
TGTGCCAGCAGCGTTCCACTAGCGACCGGGGAGCTGTTTTTT
CASSVPLATGELFF
>TRBV25-1|14|many|TRBJ2-7|.
TGTGCCAGCAGTGAATTCGGACTGTCCTACGAGCAGTACTTC
CASSEFGLSYEQYF
>TRBV2|11|many|TRBJ2-2|.
TGTGCCAGCAGTGAAACCGGGGAGCTGTTTTTT
CASSETGELFF
>TRBV6-5|15|.|TRBJ1-1|.
TGTGCCAGCAAGGGGAACACCGGGGAGAATACTGAAGCTTTCTTT
CASKGNTGENTEAFF
>TRBV3-1|13|.|TRBJ1-1|.
TGTGCCAGCAGCCAAGTCGGACGGAGGCAAGCTTTCTTT
CASSQVGRRQAFF
>TRBV15|15|.|TRBJ2-2|.
TGTGCCACCAGCAGAGAGGGGCCGGACACCGGGGAGCTGTTTTTT
CATSREGPDTGELFF
>TRBV7-3|15|.|TRBJ2-7|TRBD1
TGCGCCAGCAGCCTTAACCCAGGGGGACCCTACGAGCAGTACTTC
CASSLNPGGPYEQYF
>TRBV24-1|15|many|TRBJ2-5|TRBD2
TGTGCCACCAGTGCCATAGCGGGAGGGGAAGAGACCCAGTACTTC
CATSAIAGGEETQYF
>TRBV10-3|13|many|TRBJ1-1|.
TGTGCCATCAGCCCTGGCGAGCAGGTTGAAGCTTTCTTT
CAISPGEQVEAFF
>TRBV5-1|14|few|TRBJ2-7|.
TGCGCCAGCAGCTTGGTGGGAAGAAAAGGCGAGCAGTACTTC
CASSLVGRKGEQYF
>TRBV10-3|15|.|TRBJ2-7|TRBD2
TGTGCCAGCAGCCGTCGATCAGCGGGAGGGCAAGAGCAGTACTTC
CASSRRSAGGQEQYF
>TRBV28|10|once|TRBJ2-5|.
TGTGCCATCGAGGGTGAGACCCAGTACTTC
CAIEGETQYF
>TRBV20-1|13|.|TRBJ2-7|.
TGCAGTGCTAGCGGGAGTACTGCCTACGAGCAGTACTTC
CSASGSTAYEQYF
>TRBV2|14|.|TRBJ1-6|TRBD1
TGTGCCAGCAGTAGACAGGGACATAATTCACCCCTCCACTTT
CASSRQGHNSPLHF
>TRBV5-1|15|many|TRBJ1-1|.
TGCGCCAGCAGCGGGAGGACGGGCATGAACACTGAAGCTTTCTTT
CASSGRTGMNTEAFF
>TRBV7-8|15|many|TRBJ1-2|.
TGTGCCAGCAGCTTCCCCGGGACTTCAGTTTATGGCTACACCTTC
CASSFPGTSVYGYTF
>TRBV24-1|16|few|TRBJ2-2|.
TGTGCCACCAGTGATTATCGAGGGGGATGGGGCGGGGAGCTGTTTTTT
CATSDYRGGWGGELFF
>TRBV19|12|many|TRBJ1-2|.
TGTGCCAGTAGTACGTCGGACTATGGCTACACCTTC
CASSTSDYGYTF